The subject of this entry is one TCR beta chain. Clones were sequenced by immunoSEQ multiplex PCR, and TCRdb holds only the in-frame ones, with some missing. This sample has around 50,000 clones, with 80% to 95% found just once. The sample is drawn from a study of T cell changes during pregnancy in multiple sclerosis. The source was CD4+ T cells from peripheral blood mononuclear cells, collected in the third trimester of pregnancy. The source of this sequence is a female donor with multiple sclerosis, enrolled in a pregnancy study.

The CDR3, as DNA: TGTGCCAGCTCACCAGTACAGACTATGAACACTGAAGCTTTCTTT. This translates into CASSPVQTMNTEAFF. The chain couples TRBV18 to TRBJ1-1; D gene ambiguous. Germline V lookup: CDR1 KGHSH, CDR2 LQKENI. The V and J ends lost 2 bases and 0 bases respectively, with 10 bases between them. The CDR3 consists of 15 residues.